These 19 T cell receptor beta chains were sequenced from one sample in a study of blood T cell repertoires in COVID-19. Only in-frame clones appear in the TCRdb table, and some are missing; sequencing was by immunoSEQ multiplex PCR. This repertoire shows more than 110,000 clones, approximately 84% found once; its top ten account for around 8.6%. Sequencing used peripheral blood. The receptors shown here come from a human donor in a cohort sampled during active COVID-19.

CDR3 DNA: TGCGCCAGCAGCCAAGGACCGGGGTCCTATAATTCACCCCTCCACTTT. Protein: CASSQGPGSYNSPLHF. The chain recombines TRBV4-1 with TRBJ1-6; D ambiguous. From germline, CDR1 is MGHRA and CDR2 YSYEKL. The CDR3 is 16 amino acids. Trimming left V 1 base short and J 1 base short, with 8 bases between.

The rearrangement joins TRBV12-3 or TRBV12-4 to TRBJ1-5; tentative D call: TRBD1 (5 bases). The CDR3 is 13 residues long. The V end was cut by 5 bases, the J end by 7 bases, with 12 bases between. CDR3 nucleotide sequence: TGTGCCAGCAGTCGGGGGTCGGGGCAGCCCCAGCATTTT. It yields the protein CASSRGSGQPQHF.

The rearrangement uses TRBV7-9 and TRBJ2-3, with D unresolved. CDR3 length equals 15 residues. Germline V gene lookup returns CDR1 SEHNR and CDR2 FQNEAQ (reference sequence). The germline V and J ends were trimmed by 2 bases and 1 base, with 10 bases remaining between them. The CDR3 spells CASSLTGLGTDTQYF. The CDR3 coding sequence is TGTGCCAGCAGCTTAACCGGTCTAGGCACAGATACGCAGTATTTT.

The V call is TRBV5-4, the J call TRBJ2-5; TRBD2 aligns across 7 bases. Germline values: CDR1 SGHNT, CDR2 YYREEE (reference sequence). This CDR3 has 14 residues. Trimming cost V 0 bases and J 5 bases; bases outside gene matches: 4. CDR3 DNA: TGTGCCAGCAGCTTGGTGGGGGAGGGCGAGACCCAGTACTTC. Translated: CASSLVGEGETQYF.

The chain employs TRBV5-1 and TRBJ2-7; the D gene is possibly TRBD1 (7 bases). Trimming pared 3 bases from V and 2 bases from J, leaving 15 bases between. CDR3 size: 15 residues. In germline, CDR1 is SGHRS, CDR2 YFSETQ. CDR3: CASSSRGTQTYEQYF. CDR3 coding DNA: TGCGCCAGCAGCTCCAGGGGGACTCAAACCTACGAGCAGTACTTC.

DNA for the CDR3: TGCAGCGCGGGGACAGGGGGTAACGAGCAGTACTTC. Encoded protein: CSAGTGGNEQYF. This chain connects TRBV29-1 to TRBJ2-7, with 11 bases identical to TRBD1. CDR1 and CDR2 (germline): SQVTM, ANQGSEA. J was trimmed by 5 bases and V by 7 bases; bases with no gene match: 4. This CDR3 comprises 12 residues.

V and J are TRBV28 and TRBJ2-3; TRBD2 agrees at 9 bases. The ends lost 7 bases at V and 4 bases at J; junction bases unmatched: 6. The germline CDR1 and CDR2 sequences are MDHEN and SYDVKM. The CDR3 extends over 14 amino acids. CDR3 region: CASTMAGGPDTQYF. The CDR3 coding sequence is TGTGCCAGCACCATGGCGGGGGGGCCAGATACGCAGTATTTT.

V is TRBV19 and J is TRBJ1-5, with unresolved D. The V end was cut by 1 base, the J end by 10 bases, with 11 bases between. The CDR3 contains 13 residues. Germline V lookup: CDR1 LNHDA, CDR2 SQIVND (reference sequence). CDR3 bases: TGTGCCAGTAGTATAGGGGCTGCGGGACCCCAGCATTTT. Its protein product is CASSIGAAGPQHF.

This clone appeared once. V usage is TRBV6-2 or TRBV6-3 and J usage is TRBJ2-4; D not certain. The V gene's germline CDR1 is MNHEY and CDR2 SVGEGT. The CDR3 has 15 residues. The V gene lost 4 bases and the J gene lost 3 bases, with 13 bases spanning the gap. The CDR3 protein is CASSWFLRGKNIQYF. CDR3 DNA: TGTGCCAGCAGTTGGTTTTTGAGAGGCAAAAACATTCAGTACTTC.

The chain uses TRBV19 and TRBJ2-7, with TRBD1 as a possible D gene (6 bases). Trimming removed 1 base from V and 9 bases from J, with 16 bases in between. Germline V gene sequence: CDR1 LNHDA, CDR2 SQIVND (reference sequence). The CDR3 sequence is 14 residues long. CDR3 coding DNA: TGTGCCAGTAGTATAGGTACAGGGATGGACTTGCAGTACTTC. Translated, it gives CASSIGTGMDLQYF.

The chain recombines TRBV5-1 with TRBJ2-2, with D maybe TRBD1 (6 bases). The CDR3 has 16 residues. Per the germline V gene, CDR1 is SGHRS and CDR2 is YFSETQ. Trimming removed 3 bases at V and 5 bases at J, with 17 bases between. The CDR3 spells CASSSLTTTGTGELFF. The CDR3 bases are TGCGCCAGCAGCTCCTTGACCACCACAGGGACCGGGGAGCTGTTTTTT.

This clone was recorded only once. The J gene is TRBJ2-5, the V gene TRBV11-2, with 8 bases lining up with TRBD2. The CDR3 extends over 14 amino acids. V trimming: 5 bases; J trimming: 5 bases; junction bases outside the gene matches: 7. Germline V gives CDR1 SGHAT, CDR2 FQNNGV. The CDR3 loop reads CASSPGTSRETQYF. The CDR3 coding sequence is TGTGCCAGCAGCCCCGGGACTAGTCGGGAGACCCAGTACTTC.

The chain joins TRBV14 to TRBJ2-5; D is uncertain. CDR1 and CDR2 from the germline V gene are SGHDN and FVKESK. The CDR3 has 17 amino acids. Trimming stripped 2 bases from V and 2 bases from J, with 18 bases between. The CDR3 reads CASSQNLVNRVQETQYF. The DNA for the CDR3 is TGTGCCAGCAGCCAAAATCTGGTTAATCGGGTTCAAGAGACCCAGTACTTC.

This sequence joins TRBV5-1 and TRBJ2-7, with D possibly matching TRBD1 (5 bases). There are 16 residues in the CDR3. CDR1 and CDR2 (germline): SGHRS, YFSETQ. The V and J ends lost 0 bases and 1 base respectively, with 14 bases between them. The CDR3 reads CASSLGVPQGSYEQYF. DNA of the CDR3: TGCGCCAGCAGCTTGGGGGTTCCGCAGGGATCCTACGAGCAGTACTTC.

This clone was detected once. The chain recombines TRBV6-5 with TRBJ2-4; 8 bases map to TRBD1. The V segment lost 6 bases and the J segment 4 bases; nucleotides outside the gene matches: 5. Germline assignment: CDR1 MNHEY and CDR2 SVGAGI. The CDR3 extends over 14 amino acids. CDR3 loop: CASSGQGGKNIQYF. As DNA, the CDR3 is TGTGCCAGCAGCGGACAGGGTGGGAAAAACATTCAGTACTTC.

The chain recombines TRBV5-1 with TRBJ2-7, with a weak D call TRBD1 (7 bases). The germline V gene has CDR1 SGHRS and CDR2 YFSETQ. The CDR3 consists of 14 residues. V was shortened by 7 bases and J by 2 bases, with 16 bases between the two germline ends. In DNA, the CDR3 is TGCGCCAGCTCAACGGGGGACAGTCCCTACGAGCAGTACTTC. It translates to CASSTGDSPYEQYF.

The V gene is TRBV19, the J gene TRBJ2-7, with D unclear. The CDR3 sequence is 11 residues long. Deletions cut 7 bases from V and 5 bases from J, with 9 bases between. Per germline, CDR1 LNHDA and CDR2 SQIVND (reference sequence). CDR3 nucleotide sequence: TGTGCCAGTATGTATAGAGACGAGCAGTACTTC. It yields the protein CASMYRDEQYF.

J is TRBJ1-1 and V is TRBV19; D is unclear. Trimming removed 4 bases from V and 3 bases from J, with 12 bases in between. The CDR3 has 14 residues. The germline CDR1 and CDR2 sequences are LNHDA and SQIVND (reference sequence). DNA for the CDR3: TGTGCCAGTAGTAAGGAGGGCCGTTACACTGAAGCTTTCTTT. This sequence encodes CASSKEGRYTEAFF.

This clone turned up a few times. The V call is TRBV6-5, the J call TRBJ1-2; the D gene is possibly TRBD1 (5 bases). Trimming pared 8 bases from V and 4 bases from J, leaving 17 bases between. Germline-derived CDR1 and CDR2 are MNHEY and SVGAGI. The CDR3 totals 14 residues. Here the CDR3 DNA reads TGTGCCAGCGGGGACGGAGGGCCGGGCTATGGCTACACCTTC. This codes for CASGDGGPGYGYTF.